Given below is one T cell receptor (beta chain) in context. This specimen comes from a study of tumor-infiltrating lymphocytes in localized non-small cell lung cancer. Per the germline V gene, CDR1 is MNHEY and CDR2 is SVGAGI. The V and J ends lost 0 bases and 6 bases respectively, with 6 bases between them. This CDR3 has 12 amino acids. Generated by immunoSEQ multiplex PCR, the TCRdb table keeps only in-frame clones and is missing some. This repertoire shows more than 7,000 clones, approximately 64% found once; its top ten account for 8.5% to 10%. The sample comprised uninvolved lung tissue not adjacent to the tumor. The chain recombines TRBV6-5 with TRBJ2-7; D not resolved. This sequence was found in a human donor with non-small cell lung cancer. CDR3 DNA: TGTGCCAGCAGTTACTCCGCGGTCGAGCAGTACTTC. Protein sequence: CASSYSAVEQYF.